Listed here are 7 T cell receptor beta chains from one sample, sequenced in a study of human versus mouse CDR3 diversity and MHC coevolution. Some clones are missing from TCRdb's copy, which holds only in-frame ones; the method was immunoSEQ multiplex PCR. The sample carries about 81,000 clones, approximately 92% recorded once. The source material was naive CD4+ T cells from blood. Regarding subset: CD45RO-negative CD62L-positive naive CD4 T cells. The receptors were gathered from a person between 25 and 70 years old in good health.

The rearrangement joins TRBV9 to TRBJ2-1; 8 bases line up with TRBD2. This CDR3 contains 15 residues. Per germline, CDR1 SGDLS and CDR2 YYNGEE. V trimming: 3 bases; J trimming: 6 bases; junction bases outside the gene matches: 8. CDR3 sequence (DNA): TGTGCCAGCAGCGGGCGCGGGGGGCGGGCCAATGAGCAGTTCTTC. It encodes CASSGRGGRANEQFF.

This chain joins TRBV7-3 and TRBJ1-6; TRBD1 might be the D (5 bases). Trimming left V 0 bases short and J 6 bases short, with 9 bases between. Germline assignment: CDR1 SGHTA and CDR2 FQGTGA. The length of the CDR3 is 15 residues. The CDR3 loop reads CASSLTGGSNSPLHF. CDR3 nucleotide sequence: TGTGCCAGCAGCTTAACGGGGGGTTCTAATTCACCCCTCCACTTT. Full variable domain (missing parts from reference TRBV7-3 and TRBJ1-6): GAGVSQTPSNKVTEKGKYVELRCDPISGHTALYWYRQSLGQGPEFLIYFQGTGAADDSGLPNDRFFAVRPEGSVSTLKIQRTERGDSAVYLCASSLTGGSNSPLHFGNGTRLTVT.

V usage is TRBV6-5 and J usage is TRBJ2-5, with 11 positions matching TRBD2. The V gene's germline CDR1 is MNHEY and CDR2 SVGAGI. The CDR3 has 15 residues. With 6 bases clipped from V and 5 bases from J, the junction kept 8 bases outside the gene matches. The CDR3 loop reads CASRKLAGVRETQYF. The CDR3 region has the DNA TGTGCCAGCAGAAAACTAGCGGGAGTCAGGGAGACCCAGTACTTC.

The V call is TRBV11-2, the J call TRBJ1-4; D is perhaps TRBD1 (5 bases). The V and J ends lost 5 bases and 8 bases respectively, with 15 bases between them. The CDR3 has 14 residues. Germline CDR1 is SGHAT and CDR2 is FQNNGV. The CDR3 DNA sequence: TGTGCCAGCAGCGCGACAGCGTTAAAGGAAAAACTGTTTTTT. The encoded protein is CASSATALKEKLFF.

The chain uses TRBV4-2 and TRBJ2-3; 8 nucleotides align to TRBD2. CDR1 and CDR2 (germline): LGHNA, YNFKEQ. V trimming: 0 bases; J trimming: 3 bases; junction bases outside the gene matches: 11. This CDR3 has 18 amino acids. CDR3 DNA: TGTGCCAGCAGCCAAGAAGGGATCCAGCGGGGGAGTACAGATACGCAGTATTTT. It is translated as CASSQEGIQRGSTDTQYF.

The chain combines TRBV4-3 with TRBJ1-1, with 10 bases identical to TRBD1. From germline, CDR1 is LGHNA and CDR2 YSLEER. The CDR3 spans 18 residues. V was pared by 0 bases and J by 0 bases, with 7 bases of the junction left unmatched. CDR3 in DNA: TGCGCCAGCAGCCAAGACCCCGGGACAGGGGTGATGAACACTGAAGCTTTCTTT. Translated, it gives CASSQDPGTGVMNTEAFF.

V and J are TRBV7-2 and TRBJ1-5; the match to TRBD1 covers 9 bases. The CDR3 has 16 residues. CDR1 and CDR2 from the germline V gene are SGHTA and FQGNSA. J was trimmed by 5 bases and V by 3 bases; bases with no gene match: 8. Here the CDR3 reads CASSFGGTGLYQPQHF. The DNA for the CDR3 is TGTGCCAGCAGCTTTGGAGGGACAGGGCTCTATCAGCCCCAGCATTTT.